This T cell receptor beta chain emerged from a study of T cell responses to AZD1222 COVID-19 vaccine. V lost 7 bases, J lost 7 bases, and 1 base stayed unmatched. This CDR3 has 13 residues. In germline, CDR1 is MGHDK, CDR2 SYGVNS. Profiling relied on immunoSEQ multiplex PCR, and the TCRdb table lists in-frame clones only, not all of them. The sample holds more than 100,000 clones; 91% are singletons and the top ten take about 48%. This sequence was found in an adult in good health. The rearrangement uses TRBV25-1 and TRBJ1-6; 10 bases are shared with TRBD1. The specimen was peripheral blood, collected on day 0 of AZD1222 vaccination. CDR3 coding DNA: TGTGCCAGCATGGGACAGGGGAATTCACCCCTCCACTTT. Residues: CASMGQGNSPLHF.